This T cell receptor beta chain was identified during a study of T-cell memory formation after mild COVID-19. Study summary: For the most part, TCR clusters were specific to one donor.

Comments on this clonotype: Its target is unknown.

Findings of the study overall: A subset of responding clones appeared in pre-infection memory, suggesting cross-reactive memory joined. Contracting clones from day 15 to 85 had balanced CD4/CD8; later expanders favoured CD4+.

It was 5'RACE with constant-segment primers that produced the TCR alpha and TCR beta cDNA libraries, which carried sample barcodes and UMIs. TCRdb recomputed calls from the 5' RACE reads with MiXCR, one row per CDR3 protein. The repertoire consists of about 310,000 distinct CDR3 sequences, with roughly a fifth occurring once and the leading ten covering roughly 21%. V was pared by 6 bases and J by 0 bases, with 9 bases between. Per germline, CDR1 SEHNR and CDR2 FQNEAQ (reference sequence). This CDR3 is built from 15 residues. The chain is built from TRBV7-9 and TRBJ2-6; no reliable D call. The clonotype was recovered from a young man who had mild COVID-19 (a few samples of this study predate the infection). Cell type and time point are not known. Sequenced sample: PBMCs or a T cell subset sorted from them (not recorded which). Here the CDR3 reads CASRTNSSGANVLTF. CDR3 in DNA: TGTGCCAGCAGAACGAATAGCTCTGGGGCCAACGTCCTGACTTTC.